This T cell receptor (beta chain) was recorded in a study of control samples from healthy donors and cancer patients. Germline CDR1 MNHNY, CDR2 SVGAGI (reference sequence). V shed 5 bases and J shed 10 bases, with 17 bases lying between them. There are 13 residues in the CDR3. This clone was seen once. Assay used: immunoSEQ multiplex PCR; TCRdb lists only in-frame clones, some missing. The table lists 95,000 to 150,000 clones, about 86% of them singletons. This clonotype was sampled from a man aged 25 to 40 in good health. The material sequenced was blood. The chain combines TRBV6-6 with TRBJ1-1; possibly TRBD1 for D (5 bases). CDR3: CASSLHGGGGAFF. The CDR3 DNA sequence: TGTGCCAGCAGTCTTCACGGGGGAGGAGGAGCTTTCTTT.